This T cell receptor beta chain originates from a study of blood T cells in healthy people across ages. The use of a sample-barcoded 5' primer and a J-beta primer mix characterized a second PCR of roughly 6 to 11 cycles. Using its own MiXCR run on the 5' RACE reads, TCRdb lists one record per CDR3 protein. Among 710,000 or so distinct CDR3 sequences, about 30% were seen once, and the ten largest hold roughly 15%. Germline CDR1 SQVTM, CDR2 ANQGSEA. V lost 6 bases and J 3 bases, leaving 18 bases between the germline ends. The CDR3 is 15 residues long. V usage is TRBV29-1 and J usage is TRBJ2-1; D remains ambiguous. Source material: blood. The sequence came from a woman of 80 years or more in good health. The CDR3 loop reads CSVVTGLGFYNEQFF. In DNA form, the CDR3 reads TGCAGCGTGGTTACTGGGCTAGGGTTCTACAATGAGCAGTTCTTC.